One and the same sample provided the 26 T cell receptor beta chains below, sequenced in a study of PD-1 blockade in classical Hodgkin lymphoma. All the patients suffered relapse after autologous stem cell transplantation, and brentuximab vedotin exposure differed. Repertoires were generated with immunoSEQ multiplex PCR, while TCRdb's copy carries only in-frame clones and drops some. The data show more than 140,000 clones, nearly 80% seen once. This sample comprised peripheral blood mononuclear cells (PBMCs), obtained before the second cycle of nivolumab. The receptors were gathered from a human donor with classical Hodgkin lymphoma.

About this clone itself: Other DNA sequences of this sample code for an identical CDR3. J is TRBJ1-2 and V is TRBV11-2; TRBD1 is a possible D gene (6 bases). Trimming cost V 3 bases and J 2 bases, with 13 bases left between them. Germline values: CDR1 SGHAT, CDR2 FQNNGV. The CDR3 runs 15 residues. CDR3 protein: CASSFSQGHNYGYTF. DNA of the CDR3: TGTGCCAGCAGCTTCTCGCAGGGGCACAACTATGGCTACACCTTC. Full variable domain (outside the CDR3, taken from reference TRBV11-2 and TRBJ1-2): EAGVAQSPRYKIIEKRQSVAFWCNPISGHATLYWYQQILGQGPKLLIQFQNNGVVDDSQLPKDRFSAERLKGVDSTLKIQPAKLEDSAVYLCASSFSQGHNYGYTFGSGTRLTVV.

This clone was seen only a few times. This chain uses TRBV27 with TRBJ1-6; TRBD1 might be the D (6 bases). Trimming stripped 7 bases from V and 9 bases from J, with 16 bases between. Germline-derived CDR1 and CDR2 are MNHEY and SMNVEV (reference sequence). The length of the CDR3 is 14 residues. The CDR3 coding sequence is TGTGCCAGCACCCTGCGGGGGCTCGGTTCACCCCTCCACTTT. Translation gives CASTLRGLGSPLHF.

This chain links TRBV2 with TRBJ1-6; D is undetermined. CDR1 is SNHLY, CDR2 FYNNEI, per germline. The CDR3 loop spans 12 amino acids. V dropped 6 bases and J dropped 9 bases, with 9 bases sitting between them. CDR3 in amino acids: CASSYRGSPLHF. DNA for the CDR3: TGTGCCAGCAGCTACAGAGGTTCACCCCTCCACTTT. The full variable domain, in which reference TRBV2 and TRBJ1-6 provide the parts outside the CDR3, is EPEVTQTPSHQVTQMGQEVILRCVPISNHLYFYWYRQILGQKVEFLVSFYNNEISEKSEIFDDQFSVERPDGSNFTLKIRSTKLEDSAMYFCASSYRGSPLHFGNGTRLTVT.

This chain connects TRBV11-3 to TRBJ2-3; TRBD1 might be the D (6 bases). This CDR3 has 13 residues. The germline V gene encodes CDR1 SGHNT and CDR2 YENEEA. V shed 8 bases and J shed 0 bases, with 9 bases lying between them. The CDR3 loop is CASRQGSTDTQYF. Here the CDR3 DNA reads TGTGCCAGCCGCCAGGGGAGCACAGATACGCAGTATTTT.

The CDR3 is CASSYGRQGYGYTF. The CDR3 DNA reads as TGTGCCAGCAGTTACGGCAGGCAAGGCTATGGCTACACCTTC. The chain couples TRBV6-5 to TRBJ1-2; D gene ambiguous. This CDR3 has 14 amino acids. Germline CDR1 MNHEY, CDR2 SVGAGI. V lost 2 bases, J lost 4 bases, and 11 bases lay in between.

The V call is TRBV19, the J call TRBJ1-6; D is uncertain. The germline gives CDR1 LNHDA, CDR2 SQIVND (reference sequence). V dropped 8 bases and J dropped 10 bases, with 21 bases sitting between them. This CDR3 spans 15 amino acids. In DNA, the CDR3 is TGTGCCAGTTCCGCGGGAGGCGGAAAAAGATCACCCCTCCACTTT. It codes for CASSAGGGKRSPLHF.

This clone was counted only a few times. The rearrangement links TRBV27 to TRBJ2-7; unclear D gene. CDR3 size: 14 residues. Trimming removed 0 bases from V and 2 bases from J, with 8 bases in between. The germline V gene has CDR1 MNHEY and CDR2 SMNVEV (reference sequence). The CDR3 reads CASSLSTGPYEQYF. The CDR3 DNA is TGTGCCAGCAGTTTATCGACCGGTCCCTACGAGCAGTACTTC.

In this sample, this clone turned up once. The CDR3 spells CASSPPGQTINYGYTF. As DNA, the CDR3 is TGTGCCAGCTCACCACCCGGACAGACTATTAACTATGGCTACACCTTC. This chain uses TRBV18 with TRBJ1-2; tentative D call: TRBD1 (6 bases). The germline V gene has CDR1 KGHSH and CDR2 LQKENI. Trimming removed 0 bases from V and 1 base from J, with 12 bases in between. This CDR3 is built from 16 residues.

The chain combines TRBV29-1 with TRBJ1-5, with D possibly matching TRBD1 (5 bases). This CDR3 contains 13 residues. The V gene lost 5 bases and the J gene lost 5 bases, with 13 bases spanning the gap. Germline V gene lookup returns CDR1 SQVTM and CDR2 ANQGSEA. The CDR3 loop is CSVCPGVDQPQHF. Written as DNA, the CDR3 is TGCAGCGTTTGTCCGGGGGTAGATCAGCCCCAGCATTTT.

CDR3 sequence reads: CASSEGWGSGQPQHF. The CDR3 nucleotides read TGTGCCAGCAGTGAAGGTTGGGGCTCGGGTCAGCCCCAGCATTTT. The chain recombines TRBV6-1 with TRBJ1-5, with D possibly TRBD1 on 5 matching bases. CDR3 size: 15 residues. Germline lookup yields CDR1 MNHNS and CDR2 SASEGT. Trimming left V 1 base short and J 6 bases short, with 13 bases between.

In the case of this clone: At the DNA level, this CDR3 is encoded by other sequences in the same sample as well. The DNA of the CDR3 is TGTGCCAGCAGCTTGGGGTGGGAAAACTATGGCTACACCTTC. Protein: CASSLGWENYGYTF. The chain joins TRBV5-6 to TRBJ1-2; D not resolved. V lost 0 bases and J lost 2, with 8 bases in between. The CDR3 extends over 14 amino acids. Per germline, CDR1 SGHDT and CDR2 YYEEEE.

This clone was observed a single time. The chain carries TRBV5-6 and TRBJ1-3, with D unresolved. The CDR3 is made up of 12 amino acids. V lost 2 bases to trimming and J lost 4 bases, with 4 bases between them. Germline V gene lookup returns CDR1 SGHDT and CDR2 YYEEEE. CDR3 residues: CASSLRGNTIYF. CDR3 nucleotides: TGTGCCAGCAGCTTAAGGGGAAACACCATATATTTT.

This chain joins TRBV28 and TRBJ2-3, with D perhaps matching TRBD1 (6 bases). V lost 7 bases, J lost 0 bases, and 11 bases lay in between. The germline V gene encodes CDR1 MDHEN and CDR2 SYDVKM. The CDR3 has 14 residues. CDR3 DNA: TGTGCCAGCACGGCAGGGGATAGCACAGATACGCAGTATTTT. As protein: CASTAGDSTDTQYF.

The chain employs TRBV6-5 and TRBJ1-3; D is unresolved. The CDR3 is made up of 11 amino acids. The V end was cut by 7 bases, the J end by 2 bases, with 3 bases between. CDR1 and CDR2 from the germline V gene are MNHEY and SVGAGI. CDR3 in amino acids: CASTTGNTIYF. The CDR3 bases are TGTGCCAGCACGACTGGAAACACCATATATTTT.

This clone was detected once. This chain uses TRBV5-8 with TRBJ1-2; tentatively, D is TRBD1 (5 bases). The CDR3 extends over 14 amino acids. Germline-derived CDR1 and CDR2 are SGHTS and YDEGEE. Deletions cut 2 bases from V and 0 bases from J, with 8 bases between. CDR3 loop: CASSFRATNYGYTF. The CDR3 nucleotides read TGTGCCAGCAGCTTCAGGGCAACTAACTATGGCTACACCTTC.

The genes are TRBV6-1 and TRBJ2-7, with D possibly being TRBD1 (5 bases). V dropped 4 bases and J dropped 1 base, with 11 bases sitting between them. This CDR3 contains 14 residues. Per germline, CDR1 MNHNS and CDR2 SASEGT. The CDR3 sequence: CASSVETASYEQYF. The CDR3 coding sequence is TGTGCCAGCAGTGTGGAGACAGCTTCCTACGAGCAGTACTTC.

The rearrangement joins TRBV2 to TRBJ1-2, with 8 bases fitting TRBD1. The germline gives CDR1 SNHLY, CDR2 FYNNEI. V lost 5 bases and J lost 8; bases outside the gene matches: 13. The CDR3 is 15 residues long. CDR3 in amino acids: CASSWDRFSAVGYTF. The CDR3 nucleotides read TGTGCCAGCAGTTGGGACAGGTTTTCGGCGGTAGGCTACACCTTC.

The V call is TRBV19, the J call TRBJ2-7; maybe TRBD2 (5 bases). Germline CDR1 and CDR2: LNHDA and SQIVND (reference sequence). The CDR3 covers 16 residues. V dropped 5 bases and J dropped 4 bases, with 21 bases sitting between them. The CDR3 coding sequence is TGTGCCAGTAGTTCCTCCGGGATCCAGGACCTGTACGAGCAGTACTTC. It codes for CASSSSGIQDLYEQYF.

The chain uses TRBV5-1 and TRBJ2-3, with 13 bases fitting TRBD2. V lost 3 bases to trimming and J lost 3 bases; unmatched junction nucleotides: 16. Germline V gene data show CDR1 as SGHRS and CDR2 as YFSETQ. The CDR3 is made up of 20 amino acids. The CDR3 DNA reads TGCGCCAGCAGCTACCGACTAGCGGGGGGCCGGAGTTCGCAAACAGATACGCAGTATTTT. This gives the protein CASSYRLAGGRSSQTDTQYF.

Points on this clone: This same CDR3 is encoded by further DNA sequences in the sample. The chain links TRBV7-2 to TRBJ1-5; a possible D gene is TRBD1 (6 bases). CDR3 length equals 14 residues. Germline CDR1 and CDR2: SGHTA and FQGNSA. Between the trimmed V and J ends, which lost 5 bases and 1 base, there was a span of 9 bases. The CDR3, as DNA: TGTGCCAGCAGCCCTCAGGGGAGCAATCAGCCCCAGCATTTT. Protein: CASSPQGSNQPQHF. The whole variable domain, filled in from reference TRBV7-2 and TRBJ1-5, reads GAGVSQSPSNKVTEKGKDVELRCDPISGHTALYWYRQSLGQGLEFLIYFQGNSAPDKSGLPSDRFSAERTGGSVSTLTIQRTQQEDSAVYLCASSPQGSNQPQHFGDGTRLSIL.

This chain connects TRBV19 to TRBJ1-2, with unresolved D. CDR1 and CDR2 (germline): LNHDA, SQIVND (reference sequence). There are 13 residues in the CDR3. V lost 3 bases and J lost 5, with 10 bases in between. DNA of the CDR3: TGTGCCAGTAGTATCGGTCCCCTGTATGGCTACACCTTC. This gives the protein CASSIGPLYGYTF.

V usage is TRBV5-8 and J usage is TRBJ1-5, with 7 positions matching TRBD1. This CDR3 has 14 amino acids. Germline V gene data show CDR1 as SGHTS and CDR2 as YDEGEE. J gave up 1 base and V 3 bases, and 1 base lay outside the gene matches. CDR3 region: CASSSQGSNQPQHF. The CDR3 bases are TGTGCCAGCAGCTCACAGGGGAGCAATCAGCCCCAGCATTTT.

The chain links TRBV30 to TRBJ2-1; tentatively, D is TRBD2 (5 bases). The V end was cut by 3 bases, the J end by 2 bases, with 8 bases between. Germline-derived CDR1 and CDR2 are GTSNPN and SVGIG (reference sequence). The CDR3 totals 13 residues. CDR3 nucleotides: TGTGCCTGGAGAGGGCGGGCCTACAATGAGCAGTTCTTC. Its translation is CAWRGRAYNEQFF.

The chain uses TRBV4-2 and TRBJ2-3; the match to TRBD2 covers 7 bases. The CDR3 runs 15 residues. Germline lookup yields CDR1 LGHNA and CDR2 YNFKEQ. The J segment lost 3 bases and the V segment lost 5 bases, leaving 8 bases of the junction unmatched. For the CDR3, the DNA is TGTGCCAGCAGCTTACACGGCGGGAGTACAGATACGCAGTATTTT. It encodes CASSLHGGSTDTQYF.

The chain joins TRBV7-2 to TRBJ2-7; tentative D call: TRBD1 (6 bases). Germline loops: CDR1 SGHTA, CDR2 FQGNSA. This CDR3 spans 15 amino acids. V was pared by 2 bases and J by 2 bases, with 13 bases between. The CDR3 DNA reads as TGTGCCAGCAGCTTACACGGGCAGGGGACCTACGAGCAGTACTTC. As protein: CASSLHGQGTYEQYF. Drawing the rest from reference TRBV7-2 and TRBJ2-7, the complete variable domain is GAGVSQSPSNKVTEKGKDVELRCDPISGHTALYWYRQSLGQGLEFLIYFQGNSAPDKSGLPSDRFSAERTGGSVSTLTIQRTQQEDSAVYLCASSLHGQGTYEQYFGPGTRLTVT.

The J gene is TRBJ1-1, the V gene TRBV5-1; D may be TRBD1 (6 bases). The CDR3 has 14 residues. V gave up 1 base and J gave up 4 bases, with 11 bases separating them. Germline values: CDR1 SGHRS, CDR2 YFSETQ. In DNA, the CDR3 is TGCGCCAGCAGCTTGACAGGGATTGGCACTGAAGCTTTCTTT. This sequence encodes CASSLTGIGTEAFF.